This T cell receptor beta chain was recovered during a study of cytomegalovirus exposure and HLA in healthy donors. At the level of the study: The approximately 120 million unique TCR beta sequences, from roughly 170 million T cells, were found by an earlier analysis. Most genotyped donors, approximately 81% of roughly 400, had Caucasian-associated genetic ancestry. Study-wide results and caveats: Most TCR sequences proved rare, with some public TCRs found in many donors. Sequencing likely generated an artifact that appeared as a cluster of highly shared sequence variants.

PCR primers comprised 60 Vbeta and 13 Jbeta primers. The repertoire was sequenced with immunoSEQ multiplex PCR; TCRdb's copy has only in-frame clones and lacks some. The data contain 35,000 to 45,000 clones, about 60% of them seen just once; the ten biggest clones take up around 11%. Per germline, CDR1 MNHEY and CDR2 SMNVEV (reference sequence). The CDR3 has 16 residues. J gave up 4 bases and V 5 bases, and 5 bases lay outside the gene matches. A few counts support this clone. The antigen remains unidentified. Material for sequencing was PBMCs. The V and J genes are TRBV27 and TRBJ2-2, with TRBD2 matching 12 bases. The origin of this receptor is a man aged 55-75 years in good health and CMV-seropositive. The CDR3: CASSISSGRATGELFF. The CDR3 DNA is TGTGCCAGCAGTATCTCTAGCGGGAGGGCCACCGGGGAGCTGTTTTTT.